These 22 T cell receptor beta chains came from one sample sequenced in a study of blood T cell repertoires in COVID-19. The repertoire was sequenced with immunoSEQ multiplex PCR; TCRdb's copy has only in-frame clones and lacks some. The sample contains 310,000 or so clones, about 83% of which appear only once. Input material: peripheral blood. These receptors all come from a woman between 45 and 60 years old with acute or convalescent COVID-19.

The chain has TRBV27 and TRBJ1-5, with 11 bases identical to TRBD1. CDR3 length equals 15 residues. CDR1 and CDR2 from the germline V gene are MNHEY and SMNVEV (reference sequence). V gave up 2 bases and J gave up 6 bases; unmatched junction bases: 3. The CDR3 DNA reads as TGTGCCAGCAGTTTAGGACAGGGGGCAAGTCAGCCCCAGCATTTT. Translating it yields CASSLGQGASQPQHF.

The rearrangement joins TRBV3-1 (or the pseudogene TRBV3-2) to TRBJ2-3; TRBD2 agrees at 13 bases. The ends lost 1 base at V and 3 bases at J; junction bases unmatched: 1. This CDR3 is 16 amino acids long. Germline loops: CDR1 LGHDT, CDR2 YNNKEL (reference sequence). CDR3 amino acids: CASSQGGLAGTDTQYF. CDR3 coding DNA: TGTGCCAGCAGCCAAGGGGGACTAGCGGGGACAGATACGCAGTATTTT.

This sequence joins TRBV30 and TRBJ2-3; 14 bases are a match to TRBD2. This CDR3 comprises 16 residues. V shed 0 bases and J 8 bases; nucleotides not matched to a gene: 7. Germline V gene data show CDR1 as GTSNPN and CDR2 as SVGIG (reference sequence). The CDR3 sequence: CAWSVRLAGGRGTQYF. The CDR3 region has the DNA TGTGCCTGGAGTGTTAGACTAGCGGGGGGGCGTGGTACGCAGTATTTT.

In its sample, this clone was seen once. The V gene is TRBV3-1 (or the pseudogene TRBV3-2), the J gene TRBJ1-2, with TRBD1 identical over 9 bases. From germline, CDR1 is LGHDT and CDR2 YNNKEL (reference sequence). V shed 6 bases, J shed 6 bases, and the junction held 5 bases outside the gene matches. The CDR3 runs 13 residues. The CDR3 DNA reads as TGTGCCAGCAGATCTACAGGGGGCGATGGCTACACCTTC. Residues: CASRSTGGDGYTF.

This sequence joins TRBV5-1 and TRBJ2-3, with D tentatively TRBD2 (6 bases). With 2 bases removed from V and 0 bases from J, the gap between germline ends came to 10 bases. The CDR3 is 15 amino acids. Germline-derived CDR1 and CDR2 are SGHRS and YFSETQ. CDR3 sequence: CASSFLGTSTDTQYF. The CDR3, as DNA: TGCGCCAGCAGCTTTTTAGGGACTAGCACAGATACGCAGTATTTT. Complete variable domain (other parts from reference TRBV5-1 and TRBJ2-3): KAGVTQTPRYLIKTRGQQVTLSCSPISGHRSVSWYQQTPGQGLQFLFEYFSETQRNKGNFPGRFSGRQFSNSRSEMNVSTLELGDSALYLCASSFLGTSTDTQYFGPGTRLTVL.

V is TRBV21-1 and J is TRBJ1-4; the table calls TRBD1, which could not be checked here. TRBV21-1 is reported as a pseudogene. This CDR3 is built from 14 residues. In DNA form, the CDR3 reads TGTGCCTACGAGAGGGGACAAACTAATGAAAAACTGTTTTTT. This codes for CAYERGQTNEKLFF.

The chain has TRBV5-5 and TRBJ2-7; 8 bases align to TRBD2. Losses at the gene ends were 0 bases for V and 5 bases for J; bases not matched to a gene: 10. Germline V gives CDR1 SGHKS, CDR2 YYEKEE (reference sequence). The CDR3 length is 16 residues. In nucleotides, the CDR3 is TGTGCCAGCAGCTTGGCCGGGGGGGAGCTATCCCACGAGCAGTACTTC. Translation: CASSLAGGELSHEQYF.

In its sample, this clone was seen a few times. This chain connects TRBV28 to TRBJ1-5; 8 nucleotides agree with TRBD1. This CDR3 region has 15 residues. The germline gives CDR1 MDHEN, CDR2 SYDVKM. J gave up 5 bases and V 6 bases, and 9 bases lay outside the gene matches. In DNA, the CDR3 is TGTGCCAGCAGATCCCCAGGGGGCGACCATCAGCCCCAGCATTTT. Its protein product is CASRSPGGDHQPQHF.

V usage is TRBV29-1 and J usage is TRBJ2-7, with D perhaps matching TRBD1 (6 bases). Germline V gene lookup returns CDR1 SQVTM and CDR2 ANQGSEA. Trimming took 6 bases from V and 6 from J, leaving 9 bases between them. The CDR3 length is 10 residues. CDR3 amino acids: CSVQGSEQYF. CDR3 bases: TGCAGCGTCCAGGGGAGCGAGCAGTACTTC.

The V and J genes are TRBV4-1 and TRBJ1-4, with 7 bases lining up with TRBD1. In germline, CDR1 is MGHRA, CDR2 YSYEKL. The CDR3 is made up of 13 amino acids. J was trimmed by 8 bases and V by 8 bases; bases with no gene match: 8. The CDR3 is CASLSGDREKLFF. The CDR3 DNA is TGCGCCAGCCTATCCGGGGACAGAGAAAAACTGTTTTTT.

This clone has a single count. V and J are TRBV9 and TRBJ2-3; 9 bases are shared with TRBD2. The germline gives CDR1 SGDLS, CDR2 YYNGEE. V was pared by 4 bases and J by 4 bases, with 7 bases of the junction left unmatched. CDR3 length equals 15 residues. In DNA form, the CDR3 reads TGTGCCAGCAGCCCTAGCGGGATGGTGGCAGATACGCAGTATTTT. Translating it yields CASSPSGMVADTQYF.

The V call is TRBV30, the J call TRBJ2-3, with 10 positions matching TRBD2. CDR1 and CDR2 from the germline V gene are GTSNPN and SVGIG (reference sequence). The CDR3 consists of 16 residues. J gave up 0 bases and V 4 bases, and 7 bases lay outside the gene matches. The CDR3 DNA reads as TGTGCCTGGACCCTTACTAGCGGGACTAGCACAGATACGCAGTATTTT. Residues: CAWTLTSGTSTDTQYF.

The chain links TRBV6-6 to TRBJ2-5; TRBD2 agrees at 7 bases. Germline CDR1 and CDR2: MNHNY and SVGAGI (reference sequence). This CDR3 has 14 amino acids. V was clipped by 5 bases and J by 3 bases; unmatched bases: 6. The CDR3 reads CASSGDYNKETQYF. CDR3 DNA sequence: TGTGCCAGCAGTGGGGACTACAACAAAGAGACCCAGTACTTC.

This rearrangement joins TRBV4-1 to TRBJ1-2, with D perhaps TRBD1 (5 bases). The CDR3 loop spans 13 amino acids. CDR1 is MGHRA, CDR2 YSYEKL, per germline. V shed 4 bases and J shed 7 bases, with 13 bases lying between them. The CDR3 is CASSPPGFSGYTF. Written as DNA, the CDR3 is TGCGCCAGCAGCCCCCCAGGGTTCTCTGGCTACACCTTC.

The J gene is TRBJ1-5, the V gene TRBV12-3 or TRBV12-4; D is unresolved. The CDR3 contains 13 residues. V lost 3 bases and J lost 6, with 9 bases in between. CDR3 region: CASSLNLAQPQHF. For the CDR3, the DNA is TGTGCCAGCAGTTTGAATCTGGCTCAGCCCCAGCATTTT.

The chain carries TRBV12-5 and TRBJ2-1; possible D gene TRBD2, 6 bases. Trimming removed 5 bases from V and 3 bases from J, with 17 bases in between. CDR1 and CDR2 (germline): LGHNT, FRNRAP. This CDR3 is 16 amino acids long. CDR3 bases: TGTGCTAGTGGTACTCTAAGGGCGGGGATCTACAATGAGCAGTTCTTC. It codes for CASGTLRAGIYNEQFF.

The chain joins TRBV9 to TRBJ2-1; D is uncertain. Germline loops: CDR1 SGDLS, CDR2 YYNGEE. The V end lost 4 bases, the J end lost 5 bases, and 13 bases lay between the germline ends. The CDR3 runs to 14 residues. DNA of the CDR3: TGTGCCAGCAGCAGTGGGCCCCAAAACAATGAGCAGTTCTTC. Protein: CASSSGPQNNEQFF.

The table lists this clone with a few counts. The rearrangement links TRBV7-2 to TRBJ2-3; TRBD2 agrees at 10 bases. Trimming took 6 bases from V and 0 from J; bases not matched to a gene: 3. Germline CDR1 and CDR2: SGHTA and FQGNSA. This CDR3 has 15 amino acids. The CDR3 protein is CASSWTSGSTDTQYF. Here the CDR3 DNA reads TGTGCCAGCAGTTGGACTAGCGGAAGCACAGATACGCAGTATTTT. Looking up the rest from reference TRBV7-2 and TRBJ2-3 gives the full variable domain: GAGVSQSPSNKVTEKGKDVELRCDPISGHTALYWYRQSLGQGLEFLIYFQGNSAPDKSGLPSDRFSAERTGGSVSTLTIQRTQQEDSAVYLCASSWTSGSTDTQYFGPGTRLTVL.

The rearrangement joins TRBV11-2 to TRBJ2-7; TRBD1 matches 8 bases. The CDR3 runs 14 residues. V lost 5 bases, J lost 5 bases, and 8 bases stayed unmatched. Germline V gives CDR1 SGHAT, CDR2 FQNNGV. The CDR3 DNA is TGTGCCAGCAGCATCAGACAGGGGCTGGACGAGCAGTACGTC. Its translation: CASSIRQGLDEQYV.

The genes are TRBV24-1 and TRBJ2-2, with TRBD1 matching over 7 bases. The CDR3 covers 16 residues. Germline V gives CDR1 KGHDR, CDR2 SFDVKD. V shed 3 bases and J 3 bases; nucleotides not matched to a gene: 6. The CDR3 DNA is TGTGCCACCAGTGATCTAAAACAGGGGTACACCGGGGAGCTGTTTTTT. Amino acids: CATSDLKQGYTGELFF.

The chain carries TRBV6-6 and TRBJ2-7; 7 positions agree with TRBD1. The CDR3 has 16 residues. The germline V gene has CDR1 MNHNY and CDR2 SVGAGI (reference sequence). The trim removed 0 bases at V and 2 bases at J, leaving 7 bases unmatched. The CDR3 here is CASSYSSTGKPYEQYF. The CDR3 nucleotides read TGTGCCAGCAGTTACTCGTCGACAGGGAAGCCCTACGAGCAGTACTTC.

The rearrangement uses TRBV24-1 and TRBJ1-2; weak D call: TRBD1 (5 bases). This CDR3 is built from 12 residues. Trimming stripped 9 bases from V and 2 bases from J, with 9 bases between. Germline V gene data show CDR1 as KGHDR and CDR2 as SFDVKD. The chain's CDR3 is CATQDTNYGYTF. The DNA of the CDR3 is TGTGCCACCCAGGACACCAACTATGGCTACACCTTC.